The 26 T cell receptor beta chains below come from one sample, sequenced in a study of T cells in Graves' hyperthyroidism and ophthalmopathy. It was RNA transcripts that yielded the amplified TCR beta CDR3 regions. The HTBI primer set was used in a first-round RT-PCR of the TCR CDR3. TCRdb redid the calling of the multiplex PCR reads with MiXCR, one entry per CDR3 protein. The data contain hundreds of thousands of distinct CDR3 sequences, about 16% of them seen just once; the ten biggest clones take up about 48%. The sample was blood. These receptors all stem from a man in his forties with Graves' hyperthyroidism.

This clonotype was recorded at least ten times. The rearrangement links TRBV11-3 to TRBJ2-7; D gene uncertain. Germline V gene data show CDR1 as SGHNT and CDR2 as YENEEA. V lost 0 bases to trimming and J lost 3 bases, with 6 bases between them. This CDR3 contains 13 residues. CDR3 region: CASSLDLGYEQYF. CDR3 nucleotide sequence: TGTGCCAGCAGCTTAGATCTGGGCTACGAGCAGTACTTC.

This clonotype was detected many times. V gene TRBV11-2 combines with J gene TRBJ1-1, with a possible D match to TRBD1 (5 bases). CDR3 size: 14 residues. Trimming took off 7 bases at V and 1 base at J, with 13 bases between the two ends. Germline CDR1 reads SGHAT; CDR2 reads FQNNGV. The CDR3 region is CASTPAGWNTEAFF. Here the CDR3 DNA reads TGTGCCAGCACCCCGGCAGGGTGGAACACTGAAGCTTTCTTT.

This chain connects TRBV27 to TRBJ2-2; perhaps TRBD1 as D (6 bases). CDR1 is MNHEY and CDR2 is SMNVEV in the germline V gene (reference sequence). V was pared by 6 bases and J by 5 bases, with 13 bases between. CDR3 length: 14 residues. CDR3 DNA: TGTGCCAGCAGCACAGGGATTCGAACCGGGGAGCTGTTTTTT. Its translation: CASSTGIRTGELFF.

This clonotype has ten or more counts. The chain links TRBV12-3 or TRBV12-4 to TRBJ1-1, with 10 bases aligning to TRBD1. The J segment lost 3 bases and the V segment lost 5 bases, leaving 9 bases of the junction unmatched. The CDR3 has 16 residues. The CDR3 sequence is CASSLRTGGPDTEAFF. The CDR3 DNA sequence: TGTGCCAGCAGTCTGAGGACAGGGGGTCCGGACACTGAAGCTTTCTTT.

This chain joins TRBV18 and TRBJ2-2; 7 bases map to TRBD1. Trimming cost V 2 bases and J 2 bases; bases outside gene matches: 11. CDR1 and CDR2 (germline): KGHSH, LQKENI. The CDR3 sequence is 18 residues long. The CDR3 bases are TGTGCCAGCTCACCATTCGAGTACAGGGGCCCAAACACCGGGGAGCTGTTTTTT. Amino acid sequence: CASSPFEYRGPNTGELFF.

This clonotype was detected many times. The J gene is TRBJ1-1, the V gene TRBV18; D not resolved. Germline V lookup: CDR1 KGHSH, CDR2 LQKENI. The CDR3 is 13 residues long. Trimming left V 5 bases short and J 10 bases short, with 17 bases between. This chain's CDR3 is CASSFPGAGGAFF. The CDR3 region has the DNA TGTGCCAGCTCATTCCCGGGCGCCGGTGGAGCTTTCTTT.

In its sample, this clonotype was seen many times. The V call is TRBV7-2, the J call TRBJ1-4; D uncertain. This CDR3 spans 14 amino acids. V lost 2 bases to trimming and J lost 0 bases, with 4 bases between them. The germline V gene has CDR1 SGHTA and CDR2 FQGNSA. CDR3 protein: CASSLYSTNEKLFF. CDR3 bases: TGTGCCAGCAGCTTATATTCAACTAATGAAAAACTGTTTTTT.

This clonotype showed up many times. V and J are TRBV7-2 and TRBJ2-5; tentatively, D is TRBD2 (6 bases). This CDR3 contains 14 residues. Trimming stripped 5 bases from V and 0 bases from J, with 10 bases between. Germline lookup yields CDR1 SGHTA and CDR2 FQGNSA. CDR3 loop: CASSPPGDQETQYF. CDR3 nucleotides: TGTGCCAGCAGCCCGCCGGGGGACCAAGAGACCCAGTACTTC.

In its sample, this clonotype was seen many times. The chain couples TRBV20-1 to TRBJ2-5, with 7 bases matching TRBD1. Germline V lookup: CDR1 DFQATT, CDR2 SNEGSKA (reference sequence). The ends lost 6 bases at V and 2 bases at J; junction bases unmatched: 9. The CDR3 length is 14 residues. The CDR3 DNA sequence: TGCAGTGCCCCTACCCGGGACAGACAAGAGACCCAGTACTTC. Protein: CSAPTRDRQETQYF.

This clonotype has ten or more counts. The CDR3 nucleotides are TGTGCCAGCAGCCAAGATAGGGCTCCGTACAATGAGCAGTTCTTC. Amino acid sequence: CASSQDRAPYNEQFF. The chain uses TRBV3-1 and TRBJ2-1, with D unclear. Trimming took 0 bases from V and 4 from J, leaving 10 bases between them. The CDR3 contains 15 residues. Looked up from germline, CDR1 is LGHDT and CDR2 is YNNKEL (reference sequence).

The chain combines TRBV28 with TRBJ1-3, with D maybe TRBD1 (5 bases). Germline assignment: CDR1 MDHEN and CDR2 SYDVKM. This CDR3 has 15 residues. V was pared by 3 bases and J by 0 bases, with 9 bases between. The CDR3 here is CASSFNQGSGNTIYF. CDR3 coding DNA: TGTGCCAGCAGTTTCAACCAGGGCTCTGGAAACACCATATATTTT.

This clonotype has at least ten counts. This chain's CDR3 is CASSPGGVYGYTF. Written as DNA, the CDR3 is TGTGCCAGCAGTCCGGGAGGGGTCTATGGCTACACCTTC. The V gene is TRBV12-3 or TRBV12-4, the J gene TRBJ1-2; tentatively, D is TRBD1 (5 bases). The CDR3 sequence is 13 residues long. V was pared by 5 bases and J by 4 bases, with 11 bases between.

This clonotype appeared many times. The chain couples TRBV20-1 to TRBJ1-2; D is perhaps TRBD1 (5 bases). V lost 6 bases and J lost 5, with 19 bases in between. This CDR3 is built from 14 residues. Germline CDR1 and CDR2: DFQATT and SNEGSKA (reference sequence). In DNA, the CDR3 is TGCAGTGCCCCTGGGGGGGGGGACTTTTATGGCTACACCTTC. Translated, it gives CSAPGGGDFYGYTF.

This clonotype was seen at least ten times. The chain has TRBV20-1 and TRBJ2-5; D is undetermined. Germline lookup yields CDR1 DFQATT and CDR2 SNEGSKA (reference sequence). Trimming pared 6 bases from V and 2 bases from J, leaving 10 bases between. This CDR3 has 12 amino acids. In DNA, the CDR3 is TGCAGTGCCCTCCGGGTTCAAGAGACCCAGTACTTC. Translating it yields CSALRVQETQYF.

This clonotype appeared a few times. A much larger clone differs by one base, so this may be a read error. The J gene is TRBJ2-5, the V gene TRBV7-9; D might be TRBD1 (5 bases). V lost 8 bases and J lost 3, with 13 bases in between. Germline-derived CDR1 and CDR2 are SEHNR and FQNEAQ (reference sequence). The CDR3 extends over 13 amino acids. Written as DNA, the CDR3 is TGTGCCAGCGGCACCGACAGTAAAGAGACCCAGTACTTC. Translated: CASGTDSKETQYF.

This clonotype was counted at least ten times. This chain uses TRBV11-3 with TRBJ2-2; the D gene is possibly TRBD2 (7 bases). Germline CDR1 and CDR2: SGHNT and YENEEA. V shed 5 bases and J shed 6 bases, with 13 bases lying between them. The CDR3 is 14 amino acids. CDR3 region: CASSKSGGPGELFF. The CDR3 bases are TGTGCCAGCAGCAAGTCGGGGGGCCCCGGGGAGCTGTTTTTT. The entire variable domain, with the rest obtained from reference TRBV11-3 and TRBJ2-2, is as follows: EAGVVQSPRYKIIEKKQPVAFWCNPISGHNTLYWYLQNLGQGPELLIRYENEEAVDDSQLPKDRFSAERLKGVDSTLKIQPAELGDSAVYLCASSKSGGPGELFFGEGSRLTVL.

This rearrangement joins TRBV24-1 to TRBJ2-5; 7 nucleotides match TRBD1. The V gene's germline CDR1 is KGHDR and CDR2 SFDVKD. The length of the CDR3 is 14 residues. V trimming: 4 bases; J trimming: 4 bases; junction bases outside the gene matches: 5. CDR3 sequence: CATSDLTGSETQYF. The CDR3 DNA reads TGTGCCACCAGTGACCTGACAGGGTCAGAGACCCAGTACTTC.

There are many counts of this clonotype. The chain has TRBV25-1 and TRBJ1-6, with D tentatively TRBD1 (5 bases). This CDR3 has 15 amino acids. Germline CDR1 is MGHDK and CDR2 is SYGVNS. Trimming pared 1 base from V and 4 bases from J, leaving 8 bases between. The CDR3, as DNA: TGTGCCAGCAGTGAATCATCAGGGTATAATTCACCCCTCCACTTT. Protein product: CASSESSGYNSPLHF.

The DNA for the CDR3 is TGTGCCAGCAGTGAACTAGCGGGGGGGAGCTCCTACAATGAGCAGTTCTTC. Amino acids: CASSELAGGSSYNEQFF. The chain links TRBV6-1 to TRBJ2-1; 12 bases are shared with TRBD2. The CDR3 has 17 residues. The ends lost 2 bases at V and 0 bases at J; junction bases unmatched: 2. Germline CDR1 is MNHNS and CDR2 is SASEGT.

This clonotype was recorded at least ten times. The chain joins TRBV7-2 to TRBJ2-7; the D gene is possibly TRBD2 (5 bases). Trimming removed 4 bases at V and 6 bases at J, with 19 bases between. Germline loops: CDR1 SGHTA, CDR2 FQGNSA. The CDR3 has 15 residues. The CDR3 nucleotides are TGTGCCAGCAGCTCGGGATCGGGCCTTACTCTCGAGCAGTACTTC. The encoded protein is CASSSGSGLTLEQYF.

There are many counts of this clonotype. CDR3 sequence: CAWSVPATGRRSFYGYTF. As DNA, the CDR3 is TGTGCCTGGAGTGTACCCGCGACAGGACGACGGAGCTTCTATGGCTACACCTTC. The chain combines TRBV30 with TRBJ1-2; TRBD1 might be the D (6 bases). The V end lost 0 bases, the J end lost 4 bases, and 24 bases lay between the germline ends. The germline CDR1 and CDR2 sequences are GTSNPN and SVGIG (reference sequence). The CDR3 contains 18 residues.

This clonotype showed up many times. The genes are TRBV5-6 and TRBJ2-5; D gene unclear. The V gene's germline CDR1 is SGHDT and CDR2 YYEEEE. This CDR3 is built from 13 residues. Trimming stripped 4 bases from V and 5 bases from J, with 12 bases between. CDR3 sequence reads: CASSPQVEETQYF. The CDR3 region has the DNA TGTGCCAGCAGCCCCCAGGTGGAGGAGACCCAGTACTTC.

Many counts were recorded for this clonotype. The chain has TRBV20-1 and TRBJ2-2, with TRBD1 as a possible D gene (6 bases). CDR1 DFQATT and CDR2 SNEGSKA come from the germline V gene (reference sequence). The CDR3 consists of 13 residues. Trimming pared 5 bases from V and 2 bases from J, leaving 9 bases between. The CDR3 loop is CSAGGTNTGELFF. The CDR3 DNA reads as TGCAGTGCTGGGGGCACCAACACCGGGGAGCTGTTTTTT.

Many counts were recorded for this clonotype. For the CDR3, the DNA is TGTGCCAGCAGCTTGAGGATCGACCAGGCAGGGTGGGGAGGAAACACCATATATTTT. Encoded protein: CASSLRIDQAGWGGNTIYF. This sequence joins TRBV7-8 and TRBJ1-3; TRBD1 might be the D (5 bases). The CDR3 consists of 19 residues. V was trimmed by 3 bases and J by 4 bases, leaving 25 bases between them. Per the germline V gene, CDR1 is SGHVS and CDR2 is FQNEAQ.

The sample holds many counts of this clonotype. CDR3 in amino acids: CAWSDGTAIKPQHF. The CDR3 DNA is TGTGCCTGGAGTGATGGGACAGCGATCAAGCCCCAGCATTTT. The chain combines TRBV30 with TRBJ1-5; 7 nucleotides match TRBD1. V was clipped by 1 base and J by 8 bases; unmatched bases: 8. The V gene's germline CDR1 is GTSNPN and CDR2 SVGIG (reference sequence). The CDR3 contains 14 residues.

There are many counts of this clonotype. The J gene is TRBJ2-5, the V gene TRBV7-3, with 10 bases aligning to TRBD2. The V gene end was trimmed by 1 base and the J gene end by 5 bases; junction bases not matched to a gene: 7. Looked up from germline, CDR1 is SGHTA and CDR2 is FQGTGA. The CDR3 runs to 16 residues. CDR3 loop: CASSLNQRGGRETQYF. Here the CDR3 DNA reads TGTGCCAGCAGCTTAAATCAGCGGGGGGGCCGGGAGACCCAGTACTTC.